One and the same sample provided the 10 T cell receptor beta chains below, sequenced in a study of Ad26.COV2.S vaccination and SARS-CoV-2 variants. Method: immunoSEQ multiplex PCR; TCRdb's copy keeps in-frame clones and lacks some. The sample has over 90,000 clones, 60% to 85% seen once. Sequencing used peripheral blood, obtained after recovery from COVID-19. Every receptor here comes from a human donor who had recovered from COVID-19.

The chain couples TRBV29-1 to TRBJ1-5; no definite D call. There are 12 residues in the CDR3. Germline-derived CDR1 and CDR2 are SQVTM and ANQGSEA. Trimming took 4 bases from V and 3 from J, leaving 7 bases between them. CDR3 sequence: CSVAADNQPQHF. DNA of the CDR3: TGCAGCGTTGCGGCAGACAATCAGCCCCAGCATTTT.

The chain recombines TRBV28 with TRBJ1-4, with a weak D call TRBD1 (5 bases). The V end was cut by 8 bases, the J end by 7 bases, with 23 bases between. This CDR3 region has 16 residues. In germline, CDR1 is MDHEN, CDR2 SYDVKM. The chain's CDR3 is CASSSFGAEVFEKLFF. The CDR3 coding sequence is TGTGCCAGCTCCTCCTTTGGGGCAGAGGTTTTTGAAAAACTGTTTTTT.

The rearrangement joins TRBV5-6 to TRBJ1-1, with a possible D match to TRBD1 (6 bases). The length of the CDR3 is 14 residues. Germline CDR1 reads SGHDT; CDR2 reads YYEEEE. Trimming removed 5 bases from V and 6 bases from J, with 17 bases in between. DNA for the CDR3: TGTGCCAGCAGGCTGAGGGGGTTAAGCTCTGAAGCTTTCTTT. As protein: CASRLRGLSSEAFF.

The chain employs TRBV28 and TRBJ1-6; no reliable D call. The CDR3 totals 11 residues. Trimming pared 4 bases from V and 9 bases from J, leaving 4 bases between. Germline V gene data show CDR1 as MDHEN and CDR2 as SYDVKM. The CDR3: CASSSGSPLHF. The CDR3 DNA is TGTGCCAGCAGTTCGGGTTCACCCCTCCACTTT.

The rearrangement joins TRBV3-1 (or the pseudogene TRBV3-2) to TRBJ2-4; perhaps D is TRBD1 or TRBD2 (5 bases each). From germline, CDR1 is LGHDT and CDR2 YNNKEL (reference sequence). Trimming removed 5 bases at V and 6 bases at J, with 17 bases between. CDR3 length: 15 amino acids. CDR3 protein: CASSSPRDDRNIQYF. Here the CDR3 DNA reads TGTGCCAGCAGCTCACCCAGGGACGACAGAAACATTCAGTACTTC.

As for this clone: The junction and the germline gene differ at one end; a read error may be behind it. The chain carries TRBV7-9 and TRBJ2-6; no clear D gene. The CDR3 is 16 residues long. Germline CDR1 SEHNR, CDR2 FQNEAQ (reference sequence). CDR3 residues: CASSLVQSSRANVLTF. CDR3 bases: TGTGCCAGCAGCTTAGTACAGTCCTCTCGGGCCAACGTCCTGACTTTC. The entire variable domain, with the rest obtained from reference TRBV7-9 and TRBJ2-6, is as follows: DTGVSQNPRHKITKRGQNVTFRCDPISEHNRLYWYRQTLGQGPEFLTYFQNEAQLEKSRLLSDRFSAERPKGSFSTLEIQRTEQGDSAMYLCASSLVQSSRANVLTFGAGSRLTVL.

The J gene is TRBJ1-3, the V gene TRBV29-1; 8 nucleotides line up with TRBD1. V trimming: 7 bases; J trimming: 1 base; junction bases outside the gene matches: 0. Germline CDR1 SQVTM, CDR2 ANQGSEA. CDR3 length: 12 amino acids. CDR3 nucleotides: TGCAGCGGACAGGGGTCTGGAAACACCATATATTTT. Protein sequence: CSGQGSGNTIYF.

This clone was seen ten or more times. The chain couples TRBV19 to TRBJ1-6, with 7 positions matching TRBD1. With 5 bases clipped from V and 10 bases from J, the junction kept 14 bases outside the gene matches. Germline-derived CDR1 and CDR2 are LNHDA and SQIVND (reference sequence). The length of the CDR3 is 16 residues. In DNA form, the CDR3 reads TGTGCCAGTAGTGACCTCCAGACGACAGGGCGATCACCCCTCCACTTT. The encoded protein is CASSDLQTTGRSPLHF. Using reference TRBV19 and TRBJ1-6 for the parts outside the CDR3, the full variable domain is DGGITQSPKYLFRKEGQNVTLSCEQNLNHDAMYWYRQDPGQGLRLIYYSQIVNDFQKGDIAEGYSVSREKKESFPLTVTSAQKNPTAFYLCASSDLQTTGRSPLHFGNGTRLTVT.

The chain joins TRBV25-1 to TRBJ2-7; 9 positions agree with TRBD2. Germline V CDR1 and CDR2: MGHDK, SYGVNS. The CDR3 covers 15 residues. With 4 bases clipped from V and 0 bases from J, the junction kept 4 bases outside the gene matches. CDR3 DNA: TGTGCCAGCAGTGGGAGCGGGGGGAGCTCCTACGAGCAGTACTTC. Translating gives CASSGSGGSSYEQYF.

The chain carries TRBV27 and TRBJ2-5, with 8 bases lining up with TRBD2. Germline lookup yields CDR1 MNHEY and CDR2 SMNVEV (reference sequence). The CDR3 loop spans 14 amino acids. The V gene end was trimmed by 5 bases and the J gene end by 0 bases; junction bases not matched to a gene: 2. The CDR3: CASSMRGDQETQYF. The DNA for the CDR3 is TGTGCCAGCAGTATGCGGGGGGACCAAGAGACCCAGTACTTC.